The present T cell receptor (beta chain) was sequenced within a study of T cell responses to AZD1222 COVID-19 vaccine. V shed 7 bases, J shed 1 base, and the junction held 3 bases outside the gene matches. This CDR3 has 14 residues. The germline V gene encodes CDR1 SNHLY and CDR2 FYNNEI. Study observations and caveats: The sample set comprised mostly white British donors with more females, and clonal diversity was possibly underestimated.

As for this clone: Its antigen is unidentified.

TCRdb keeps only in-frame clones here, not all; method: immunoSEQ multiplex PCR. The sample yields around 83,000 clones, about 88% seen once. The receptor's source is an adult in good health. The specimen comprised peripheral blood, sampled on day 0 of AZD1222 vaccination. The rearrangement links TRBV2 to TRBJ2-3, with TRBD1 identical over 9 bases. The CDR3 is CASTWTGGTDTQYF. The CDR3 DNA sequence: TGTGCCAGCACCTGGACAGGGGGCACAGATACGCAGTATTTT. The variable domain in full, with the rest retrieved from reference TRBV2 and TRBJ2-3, is EPEVTQTPSHQVTQMGQEVILRCVPISNHLYFYWYRQILGQKVEFLVSFYNNEISEKSEIFDDQFSVERPDGSNFTLKIRSTKLEDSAMYFCASTWTGGTDTQYFGPGTRLTVL.